The clone carrying this T cell receptor (beta chain) was seen a few times. Its antigen is undetermined. These data belong to a study of human T cells and chemical hapten exposure. Background on the study: Sensitization involved placing 2% DPC onto an approximately 2 cm by approximately 2 cm region of upper inner arm skin. Small volume differences among pooled libraries mainly caused per-sample TCR yield variation.

Time point indicated: patch test 3, about 24 weeks after DPC sensitization. Treatment in this sample: therapeutic diphenylcyclopropenone sensitization with weekly scalp DPC. TCRdb re-derived calls from the RACE reads in MiXCR, one entry per CDR3 protein. The repertoire holds around 110,000 distinct CDR3 sequences, with 11% as singletons. Study-level results: The presence of alopecia in the donors means their immune response may differ from healthy people's.

This TCR came from a woman in her forties or fifties with alopecia areata. Some clones in this sample may be carry-over from other donors' samples. The sequences come from whole blood, collected in connection with sensitization to the hapten diphenylcyclopropenone (DPC).

CDR3 amino acids: CASSPYTGEAFF. The CDR3 nucleotides are TGTGCCAGCAGTCCCTACACCGGTGAAGCTTTCTTT. J is TRBJ1-1 and V is TRBV6-5; D not resolved. The germline CDR1 and CDR2 sequences are MNHEY and SVGAGI. V lost 5 bases, J lost 7 bases, and 11 bases lay in between. The CDR3 sequence is 12 residues long.